Each of the 31 T cell receptor beta chains below was sequenced from the same sample in a study of blood T cell repertoires in COVID-19. Using immunoSEQ multiplex PCR, the repertoire was profiled, and TCRdb retains in-frame clones only, with some absent. This sample carries 150,000 to 200,000 clones, 86% of them seen once, and the ten largest clones take roughly 24%. Sequencing was done on a sample of PBMCs or T cells enriched from blood (not recorded which). The receptors were sampled from a woman between 40 and 55 years old in a cohort exposed to, infected with or recovered from COVID-19 (not recorded which).

This chain joins TRBV7-9 and TRBJ1-1, with TRBD1 matching 10 bases. This CDR3 has 17 amino acids. V was clipped by 1 base and J by 6 bases; unmatched bases: 11. Germline assignment: CDR1 SEHNR and CDR2 FQNEAQ (reference sequence). CDR3 nucleotide sequence: TGTGCCAGCAGCTTAGTGGGACAGGGGCGCCTCCGAGCTGAAGCTTTCTTT. This gives the protein CASSLVGQGRLRAEAFF.

V usage is TRBV6-1 and J usage is TRBJ1-1; D gene unclear. Trimming shortened V by 2 bases and J by 4 bases, and 26 bases separated the two germline ends. Germline CDR1 MNHNS, CDR2 SASEGT. CDR3 length: 19 amino acids. In DNA form, the CDR3 reads TGTGCCAGCAGTGAATGGAGGCGCCCAGAGCGAAGGCTGGGCACTGAAGCTTTCTTT. This gives the protein CASSEWRRPERRLGTEAFF.

The chain combines TRBV6-5 with TRBJ2-1, with 9 bases that match TRBD2. V shed 8 bases, J shed 7 bases, and the junction held 9 bases outside the gene matches. Germline CDR1 MNHEY, CDR2 SVGAGI. This CDR3 has 14 residues. The CDR3 loop is CASQGSLAGNEQFF. CDR3 DNA sequence: TGTGCCAGCCAAGGGAGTCTAGCGGGAAATGAGCAGTTCTTC.

This clone was seen more than once but under ten times. This chain connects TRBV28 to TRBJ2-2, with 10 bases that match TRBD2. The CDR3 is 15 amino acids. Germline V CDR1 and CDR2: MDHEN, SYDVKM. Unmatched junction bases numbered 3, after V lost 5 bases and J lost 3 bases. CDR3 nucleotides: TGTGCCAGCAGTCCAGCGGGGGGGTACACCGGGGAGCTGTTTTTT. Amino acids: CASSPAGGYTGELFF.

V gene TRBV7-9 combines with J gene TRBJ1-1; D is undetermined. V was trimmed by 5 bases and J by 4 bases, leaving 14 bases between them. CDR1 SEHNR and CDR2 FQNEAQ come from the germline V gene (reference sequence). The CDR3 is 14 residues long. The CDR3 sequence: CASSPNLVSTEAFF. CDR3 coding DNA: TGTGCCAGCAGCCCAAATCTTGTGAGCACTGAAGCTTTCTTT.

This clone was seen just once. J is TRBJ2-1 and V is TRBV3-1 (or the pseudogene TRBV3-2); D possibly corresponds to TRBD2 (5 bases). The CDR3 totals 11 residues. Germline V lookup: CDR1 LGHDT, CDR2 YNNKEL (reference sequence). Trimming left V 9 bases short and J 4 bases short, with 7 bases between. CDR3 sequence: CARRGYNEQFF. DNA for the CDR3: TGTGCCAGGCGAGGGTACAATGAGCAGTTCTTC.

This clone was counted a few times. The genes are TRBV11-2 and TRBJ2-7; 7 positions match TRBD1. CDR1 SGHAT and CDR2 FQNNGV come from the germline V gene. The V and J ends lost 5 bases and 3 bases, in that order; junction bases with no gene match: 4. The CDR3 extends over 13 amino acids. The CDR3 is CASSARQGYEQYF. In nucleotides, the CDR3 is TGTGCCAGCAGCGCCCGACAGGGCTACGAGCAGTACTTC.

J is TRBJ1-2 and V is TRBV5-6; D gene uncertain. V was trimmed by 4 bases and J by 5 bases, leaving 9 bases between them. Germline V CDR1 and CDR2: SGHDT, YYEEEE. The CDR3 has 12 residues. This CDR3 is CASSEGQYGYTF. The CDR3 nucleotides read TGTGCCAGCAGCGAGGGCCAGTATGGCTACACCTTC. The full variable domain, in which reference TRBV5-6 and TRBJ1-2 provide the parts outside the CDR3, is DAGVTQSPTHLIKTRGQQVTLRCSPKSGHDTVSWYQQALGQGPQFIFQYYEEEERQRGNFPDRFSGHQFPNYSSELNVNALLLGDSALYLCASSEGQYGYTFGSGTRLTVV.

The chain links TRBV4-1 to TRBJ2-7, with a possible D match to TRBD1 (5 bases). The CDR3 covers 15 residues. The V gene lost 1 base and the J gene lost 2 bases, with 12 bases spanning the gap. In germline, CDR1 is MGHRA, CDR2 YSYEKL. The CDR3 coding sequence is TGCGCCAGCAGCCAAGGGGCCGGACATACCTACGAGCAGTACTTC. Translation gives CASSQGAGHTYEQYF.

V gene TRBV5-1 combines with J gene TRBJ2-5; D is perhaps TRBD1 (6 bases). CDR3 length: 14 amino acids. Germline CDR1 SGHRS, CDR2 YFSETQ. Trimming removed 0 bases from V and 4 bases from J, with 10 bases in between. The CDR3 protein is CASSLDPGVETQYF. For the CDR3, the DNA is TGCGCCAGCAGCTTGGATCCAGGGGTAGAGACCCAGTACTTC.

V gene TRBV27 combines with J gene TRBJ1-2; 7 bases match TRBD1. Germline V lookup: CDR1 MNHEY, CDR2 SMNVEV (reference sequence). The CDR3 spans 16 residues. V trimming: 5 bases; J trimming: 8 bases; junction bases outside the gene matches: 17. CDR3 protein: CASSLSPRGNPIGYTF. The DNA for the CDR3 is TGTGCCAGCAGTCTCTCACCCAGGGGGAATCCTATCGGCTACACCTTC.

The count of this clone is one. The V gene is TRBV12-3 or TRBV12-4, the J gene TRBJ2-3; weak D call: TRBD2 (7 bases). Deletions cut 0 bases from V and 14 bases from J, with 15 bases between. The CDR3 loop spans 13 amino acids. The CDR3 loop is CASSLAERGGGYF. In nucleotides, the CDR3 is TGTGCCAGCAGTTTAGCGGAAAGGGGGGGCGGGTATTTT.

This clone was found once. The rearrangement links TRBV27 to TRBJ2-3, with D maybe TRBD1 (7 bases). The CDR3 loop spans 16 amino acids. The germline V gene has CDR1 MNHEY and CDR2 SMNVEV (reference sequence). Trimming cost V 2 bases and J 6 bases, with 18 bases left between them. The CDR3 here is CASSLVRGDAPDTQYF. The CDR3 bases are TGTGCCAGCAGTTTAGTCAGGGGGGACGCGCCCGATACGCAGTATTTT.

The V and J genes are TRBV5-1 and TRBJ1-2, with 8 positions matching TRBD1. This CDR3 is 11 amino acids long. V dropped 4 bases and J dropped 8; count of bases not matched to a gene: 1. Germline lookup yields CDR1 SGHRS and CDR2 YFSETQ. The CDR3 sequence: CASSHRGGYTF. In DNA form, the CDR3 reads TGCGCCAGCAGCCACAGGGGGGGCTACACCTTC.

The rearrangement links TRBV7-2 to TRBJ2-1; D may be TRBD2 (6 bases). The CDR3 runs to 14 residues. V shed 5 bases and J shed 3 bases, with 11 bases lying between them. Germline assignment: CDR1 SGHTA and CDR2 FQGNSA. In DNA, the CDR3 is TGTGCCAGCAGCCCTAGCGCGCTCTACAATGAGCAGTTCTTC. This codes for CASSPSALYNEQFF. Combining the CDR3 with reference TRBV7-2 and TRBJ2-1 gives the whole variable domain GAGVSQSPSNKVTEKGKDVELRCDPISGHTALYWYRQSLGQGLEFLIYFQGNSAPDKSGLPSDRFSAERTGGSVSTLTIQRTQQEDSAVYLCASSPSALYNEQFFGPGTRLTVL.

This rearrangement joins TRBV10-1 to TRBJ1-1, with D maybe TRBD1 (5 bases). The V gene's germline CDR1 is WNHNN and CDR2 SYGVQD (reference sequence). This CDR3 is built from 14 residues. V was trimmed by 4 bases and J by 0 bases, leaving 9 bases between them. CDR3 in DNA: TGCGCCAGCAGTGTGGCAGGGATGAACACTGAAGCTTTCTTT. It encodes CASSVAGMNTEAFF.

This rearrangement joins TRBV6-5 to TRBJ2-3, with D perhaps matching TRBD2 (6 bases). Germline lookup yields CDR1 MNHEY and CDR2 SVGAGI. V was cut by 5 bases and J by 2 bases, with 14 bases left in between. The CDR3 consists of 15 residues. CDR3 sequence reads: CASSLTGGFTDTQYF. As DNA, the CDR3 is TGTGCCAGCAGTCTTACCGGGGGTTTCACAGATACGCAGTATTTT.

The J gene is TRBJ1-1, the V gene TRBV7-9, with TRBD1 matching over 10 bases. Germline assignment: CDR1 SEHNR and CDR2 FQNEAQ (reference sequence). The V segment lost 5 bases and the J segment 0 bases; nucleotides outside the gene matches: 12. The CDR3 runs 18 residues. The CDR3 loop reads CASSPRGQGDYMNTEAFF. The DNA of the CDR3 is TGTGCCAGCAGCCCCCGCGGACAGGGGGATTACATGAACACTGAAGCTTTCTTT. Combining the CDR3 with reference TRBV7-9 and TRBJ1-1 gives the whole variable domain DTGVSQNPRHKITKRGQNVTFRCDPISEHNRLYWYRQTLGQGPEFLTYFQNEAQLEKSRLLSDRFSAERPKGSFSTLEIQRTEQGDSAMYLCASSPRGQGDYMNTEAFFGQGTRLTVV.

CDR3 sequence (DNA): TGTGCCAGCAGTTTAGCAAATACAGGGGGATATCAGCCCCAGCATTTT. Its protein is CASSLANTGGYQPQHF. This chain joins TRBV28 and TRBJ1-5; 8 bases map to TRBD1. V lost 2 bases to trimming and J lost 5 bases; unmatched junction nucleotides: 8. Looked up from germline, CDR1 is MDHEN and CDR2 is SYDVKM. The CDR3 has 16 amino acids.

The J gene is TRBJ2-1, the V gene TRBV13; 8 bases match TRBD1. The length of the CDR3 is 13 residues. CDR1 PRHDT and CDR2 FYEKMQ come from the germline V gene (reference sequence). V trimming: 4 bases; J trimming: 6 bases; junction bases outside the gene matches: 2. This CDR3 reads CASSSGQGNEQFF. DNA for the CDR3: TGTGCCAGCAGCTCCGGACAGGGCAATGAGCAGTTCTTC.

The chain is built from TRBV2 and TRBJ1-2, with D possibly being TRBD1 (5 bases). V was clipped by 6 bases and J by 10 bases, with 15 bases between them. The CDR3 is 12 amino acids. In germline, CDR1 is SNHLY, CDR2 FYNNEI. The CDR3 protein is CASRGTIYPYTF. In nucleotides, the CDR3 is TGTGCCAGCAGAGGGACTATTTACCCCTACACCTTC.

Here the CDR3 reads CASSSHPPPPGLAGGNCEQYF. The CDR3 DNA reads as TGCGCCAGCAGCTCACATCCCCCACCTCCGGGACTAGCGGGGGGGAATTGCGAGCAGTACTTC. The gene calls are TRBV5-1 and TRBJ2-7; 16 bases fit TRBD2. The CDR3 length is 21 residues. The germline gives CDR1 SGHRS, CDR2 YFSETQ. Germline trimming cut 3 bases from V and 6 bases from J; bases unmatched to any gene: 21.

This clone occurred a few times. The rearrangement links TRBV7-2 to TRBJ1-2; 8 bases fit TRBD1. CDR1 and CDR2 (germline): SGHTA, FQGNSA. The CDR3 is made up of 16 amino acids. J was trimmed by 4 bases and V by 2 bases; bases with no gene match: 9. The CDR3 nucleotides read TGTGCCAGCAGCTTATTGGACAGGGTCGATATCTATGGCTACACCTTC. This sequence encodes CASSLLDRVDIYGYTF. The entire variable domain, with the rest obtained from reference TRBV7-2 and TRBJ1-2, is as follows: GAGVSQSPSNKVTEKGKDVELRCDPISGHTALYWYRQSLGQGLEFLIYFQGNSAPDKSGLPSDRFSAERTGGSVSTLTIQRTQQEDSAVYLCASSLLDRVDIYGYTFGSGTRLTVV.

The rearrangement uses TRBV4-2 and TRBJ1-6, with 7 bases fitting TRBD1. The CDR3 totals 14 residues. Germline assignment: CDR1 LGHNA and CDR2 YNFKEQ. With V trimmed by 4 bases and J by 12 bases, 9 bases remained unmatched. CDR3 region: CASSRGQAGGPLHF. The CDR3, as DNA: TGTGCCAGCAGCCGCGGACAGGCGGGAGGACCCCTCCACTTT.

This clone showed up just once. The J gene is TRBJ1-2, the V gene TRBV4-1, with 8 bases that match TRBD1. V was pared by 1 base and J by 2 bases, with 3 bases of the junction left unmatched. This CDR3 spans 15 amino acids. Germline V gene lookup returns CDR1 MGHRA and CDR2 YSYEKL. The DNA for the CDR3 is TGCGCCAGCAGCCAAGCAGGGGGCGACAACTATGGCTACACCTTC. This sequence encodes CASSQAGGDNYGYTF.

V gene TRBV11-3 combines with J gene TRBJ1-4, with TRBD1 as a possible D gene (5 bases). Germline CDR1 is SGHNT and CDR2 is YENEEA. The germline V and J ends were trimmed by 5 bases and 0 bases, with 19 bases remaining between them. The length of the CDR3 is 18 residues. CDR3 residues: CASSPNPRQHATNEKLFF. The CDR3 DNA reads TGTGCCAGCAGCCCCAACCCCCGACAGCACGCAACTAATGAAAAACTGTTTTTT.

The chain carries TRBV5-6 and TRBJ2-7, with TRBD1 as a possible D gene (6 bases). The CDR3 contains 14 residues. The V end was cut by 0 bases, the J end by 3 bases, with 10 bases between. In germline, CDR1 is SGHDT, CDR2 YYEEEE. In nucleotides, the CDR3 is TGTGCCAGCAGCTTGGATCCGGGACACTACGAGCAGTACTTC. As protein: CASSLDPGHYEQYF.

This chain links TRBV4-2 with TRBJ1-2; D gene unclear. Trimming cost V 0 bases and J 0 bases, with 8 bases left between them. This CDR3 is 15 amino acids long. Germline V gene data show CDR1 as LGHNA and CDR2 as YNFKEQ. CDR3 sequence: CASSQDPGANYGYTF. CDR3 nucleotide sequence: TGTGCCAGCAGCCAAGATCCGGGAGCTAACTATGGCTACACCTTC.

This chain links TRBV3-1 (or the pseudogene TRBV3-2) with TRBJ1-5; unclear D gene. Per germline, CDR1 LGHDT and CDR2 YNNKEL (reference sequence). Deletions cut 0 bases from V and 6 bases from J, with 9 bases between. The CDR3 length is 14 residues. CDR3: CASSQDVSGQPQHF. The CDR3 region has the DNA TGTGCCAGCAGCCAAGACGTGTCCGGTCAGCCCCAGCATTTT.

The chain joins TRBV7-2 to TRBJ2-1, with 10 bases that match TRBD2. The CDR3 contains 19 residues. With V trimmed by 1 base and J by 0 bases, 9 bases remained unmatched. Germline CDR1 is SGHTA and CDR2 is FQGNSA. In nucleotides, the CDR3 is TGTGCCAGCAGCTTAGTTCTAGCGGGGGTCACGATCTCCTACAATGAGCAGTTCTTC. Its protein product is CASSLVLAGVTISYNEQFF.

This rearrangement joins TRBV25-1 to TRBJ1-5, with 8 bases matching TRBD1. The CDR3 is 12 residues long. Per germline, CDR1 MGHDK and CDR2 SYGVNS. J was trimmed by 7 bases and V by 5 bases; bases with no gene match: 1. The CDR3, as DNA: TGTGCCAGCAGTCAGGGGGCCCAGCCCCAGCATTTT. It codes for CASSQGAQPQHF.